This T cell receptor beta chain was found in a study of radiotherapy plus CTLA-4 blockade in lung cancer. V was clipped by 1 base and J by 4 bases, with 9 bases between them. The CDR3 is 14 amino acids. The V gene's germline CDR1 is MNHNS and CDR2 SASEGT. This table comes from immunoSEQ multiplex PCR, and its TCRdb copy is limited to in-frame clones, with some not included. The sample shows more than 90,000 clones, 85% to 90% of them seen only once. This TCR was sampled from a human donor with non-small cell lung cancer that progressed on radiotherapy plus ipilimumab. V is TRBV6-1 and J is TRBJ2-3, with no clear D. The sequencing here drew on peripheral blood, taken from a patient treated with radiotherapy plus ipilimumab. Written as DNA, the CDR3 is TGTGCCAGCAGTGAAGTGGGGTGGGCAGATACGCAGTATTTT. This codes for CASSEVGWADTQYF.